This T cell receptor (beta chain) was identified in a study of blood T cell repertoires in COVID-19. Study-wide context: PBMCs, B-cell-depleted T cells, or T cells were the source of the cDNA or gDNA that made up the material.

In the source study's methods: Amplification from reference gene primers served as the basis for estimated nucleated cell counts. Assay used: immunoSEQ multiplex PCR; TCRdb lists only in-frame clones, some missing. V and J calls and clone size follow that table, whereas D and trimming were derived from the DNA. The sample carries more than 60,000 clones, approximately 86% recorded once. This CDR3 contains 12 residues. The V gene's germline CDR1 is ENHRY and CDR2 SYGVKD. V dropped 8 bases and J dropped 7 bases, with 14 bases sitting between them. This chain uses TRBV10-3 with TRBJ1-2, with D perhaps TRBD1 (6 bases). The source of this sequence is a man aged 80 or over with COVID-19, enrolled during active disease. The sequenced material came from peripheral blood. The CDR3: CAIQTGLVGYTF. In DNA form, the CDR3 reads TGTGCCATCCAGACAGGTTTGGTTGGCTACACCTTC.